The clone carrying this T cell receptor beta chain was picked up a small number of times. The antigen is not known. The V gene's germline CDR1 is SGDLS and CDR2 YYNGEE. The CDR3 loop spans 16 amino acids. V lost 0 bases to trimming and J lost 0 bases; unmatched junction nucleotides: 3. All donors were healthy, and all were Caucasian. This sample was included in a study of identical twins. Study results and limitations: It was out-of-frame TCR alpha sharing in monozygotic twins that models underestimated.

TCRdb re-called the 5' RACE reads through MiXCR, storing one row per CDR3 protein. The sample gives 1,800,000 or so distinct CDR3 sequences, 32% of which show up once; roughly 0.3% is in the top ten. The sequence was collected from a newborn girl in good health. Sequencing input: cord blood. The V gene is TRBV9, the J gene TRBJ2-1; 7 bases align to TRBD2. The CDR3 protein is CASSVVLAGSYNEQFF. CDR3 DNA sequence: TGTGCCAGCAGCGTAGTCTTAGCGGGCTCCTACAATGAGCAGTTCTTC.